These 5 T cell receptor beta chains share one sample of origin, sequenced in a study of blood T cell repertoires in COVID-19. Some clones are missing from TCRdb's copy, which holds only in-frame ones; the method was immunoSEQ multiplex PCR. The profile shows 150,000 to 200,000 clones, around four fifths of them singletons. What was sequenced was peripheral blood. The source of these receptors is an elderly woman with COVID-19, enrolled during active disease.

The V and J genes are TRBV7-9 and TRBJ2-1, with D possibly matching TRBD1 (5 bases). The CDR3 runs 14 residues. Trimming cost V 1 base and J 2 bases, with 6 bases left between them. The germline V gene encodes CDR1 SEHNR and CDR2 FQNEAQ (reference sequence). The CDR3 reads CASSLGTTYNEQFF. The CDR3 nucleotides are TGTGCCAGCAGCTTAGGGACAACCTACAATGAGCAGTTCTTC.

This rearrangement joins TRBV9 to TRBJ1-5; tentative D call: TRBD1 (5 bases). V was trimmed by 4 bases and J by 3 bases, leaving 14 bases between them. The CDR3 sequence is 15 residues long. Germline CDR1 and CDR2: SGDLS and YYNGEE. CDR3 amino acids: CASSLYDSPNQPQHF. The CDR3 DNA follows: TGTGCCAGCAGCTTGTACGACAGCCCCAATCAGCCCCAGCATTTT. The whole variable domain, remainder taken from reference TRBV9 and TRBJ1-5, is DSGVTQTPKHLITATGQRVTLRCSPRSGDLSVYWYQQSLDQGLQFLIQYYNGEERAKGNILERFSAQQFPDLHSELNLSSLELGDSALYFCASSLYDSPNQPQHFGDGTRLSIL.

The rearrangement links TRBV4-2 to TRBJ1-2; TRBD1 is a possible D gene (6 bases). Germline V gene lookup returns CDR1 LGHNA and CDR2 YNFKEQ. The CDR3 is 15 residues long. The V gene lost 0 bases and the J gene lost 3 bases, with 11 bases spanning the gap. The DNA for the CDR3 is TGTGCCAGCAGCCAAGAACCGACAGGAGACTATGGCTACACCTTC. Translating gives CASSQEPTGDYGYTF.

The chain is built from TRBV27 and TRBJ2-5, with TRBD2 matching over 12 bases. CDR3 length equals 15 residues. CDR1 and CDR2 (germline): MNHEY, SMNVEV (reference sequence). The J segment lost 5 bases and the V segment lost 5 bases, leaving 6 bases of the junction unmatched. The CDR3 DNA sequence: TGTGCCAGCAGTCTAGCGGGGGGGCCACGGGAGACCCAGTACTTC. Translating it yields CASSLAGGPRETQYF.

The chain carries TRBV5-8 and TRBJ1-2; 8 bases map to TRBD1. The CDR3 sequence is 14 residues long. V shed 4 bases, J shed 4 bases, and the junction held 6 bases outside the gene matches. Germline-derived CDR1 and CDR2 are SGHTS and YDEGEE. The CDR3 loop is CASSARDRGYGYTF. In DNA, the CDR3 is TGTGCCAGCAGCGCCCGCGACAGGGGCTATGGCTACACCTTC.